The TCR beta chain under discussion was sequenced for a study of T cells in narcolepsy. Study in general: Donors had narcolepsy type 1 or type 2, or were healthy controls.

Whole-study findings and limits: Autoreactive clonotypes reportedly recurred in blood of same and different patients, not controls. HCRT-specific and TRIB2-specific autoreactive clonotypes appeared among same-patient CSF and blood CD4+ clonotypes. In some patient and control memory CD4+ samples, autoreactive clones were absent.

Repertoires were generated with immunoSEQ multiplex PCR, while TCRdb's copy carries only in-frame clones and drops some. The table lists just over 40,000 clones, around 89% of them singletons. About this clone: Its specificity is not known.

The sample taken for sequencing was CD45RA- memory CD4+ T cells from PBMCs. The receptor comes from a human donor with narcolepsy.

The CDR3 DNA is TGTGCCAGCAGTAGACAGGGATTTAAGCAGTACTTC. Its translation is CASSRQGFKQYF. The chain has TRBV11-3 and TRBJ2-7; 7 nucleotides agree with TRBD1. Germline assignment: CDR1 SGHNT and CDR2 YENEEA. With V trimmed by 6 bases and J by 8 bases, 7 bases remained unmatched. This CDR3 comprises 12 residues.